This T cell receptor (beta chain) was sequenced in a study of identical twins. Germline CDR1 and CDR2: MNHNS and SASEGT. The CDR3 covers 16 residues. Losses at the gene ends were 1 base for V and 2 bases for J; bases not matched to a gene: 6. General observations from the study: Whereas memory repertoires showed no such difference, abundant cord blood beta clonotypes carried fewer insertions.

Template switching (which added a universal primer site) was used, and cDNA carried unique molecular identifiers. TCRdb called the 5' RACE reads again in MiXCR, with one record for every CDR3 protein. The table has about 480,000 distinct CDR3 sequences, 12% to 15% seen once. This clonotype showed up just a few times. The antigen is undetermined. These data also formed part of another study, on yellow fever vaccine responses in identical twins.

The receptor was derived from a woman under 30 in good health. Sequencing input: CD4+ T cells sorted from blood. V gene TRBV6-1 combines with J gene TRBJ2-3; 7 bases align to TRBD2. CDR3 in amino acids: CASSEVLASLTDTQYF. In DNA form, the CDR3 reads TGTGCCAGCAGTGAAGTACTAGCGAGTCTCACAGATACGCAGTATTTT.